A single sample gave rise to the 32 T cell receptor beta chains below, sequenced in a study of blood T cell repertoires in COVID-19. Measured with immunoSEQ multiplex PCR; TCRdb has only the in-frame clones, and not every one. The profile shows roughly 330,000 clones, around 82% of them singletons. Sample: peripheral blood. The receptors shown here come from a woman aged 45-59 years with acute or convalescent COVID-19.

This sequence joins TRBV7-2 and TRBJ1-5; no firm D call. This CDR3 has 13 amino acids. Germline lookup yields CDR1 SGHTA and CDR2 FQGNSA. V was clipped by 1 base and J by 7 bases, with 8 bases between them. CDR3 protein: CASSLELGQPQHF. The CDR3 region has the DNA TGTGCCAGCAGCTTAGAATTGGGCCAGCCCCAGCATTTT.

The V call is TRBV6-5, the J call TRBJ1-2, with 7 nucleotides matching TRBD1. The CDR3 contains 14 residues. Losses at the gene ends were 6 bases for V and 5 bases for J; bases not matched to a gene: 9. Germline V gene sequence: CDR1 MNHEY, CDR2 SVGAGI. The CDR3 DNA reads TGTGCCAGCAGCTTCCACGACAGGGCGTATGGCTACACCTTC. Protein: CASSFHDRAYGYTF.

The chain has TRBV11-2 and TRBJ1-5; 8 nucleotides align to TRBD1. This CDR3 contains 15 residues. V was pared by 6 bases and J by 6 bases, with 10 bases of the junction left unmatched. In germline, CDR1 is SGHAT, CDR2 FQNNGV. CDR3 in amino acids: CASSSRGLQGQPQHF. The CDR3 nucleotides read TGTGCCAGCAGTTCCAGGGGGCTTCAGGGTCAGCCCCAGCATTTT.

The chain carries TRBV2 and TRBJ1-6; no clear D gene. Trimming removed 7 bases from V and 8 bases from J, with 21 bases in between. The length of the CDR3 is 16 residues. Germline CDR1 is SNHLY and CDR2 is FYNNEI. The CDR3 protein is CASTQGGWNSDSPLHF. CDR3 nucleotide sequence: TGTGCCAGCACCCAAGGAGGTTGGAATTCGGATTCACCCCTCCACTTT.

The chain carries TRBV28 and TRBJ2-3, with a possible D match to TRBD1 (6 bases). Looked up from germline, CDR1 is MDHEN and CDR2 is SYDVKM. This CDR3 is built from 15 residues. The V gene lost 4 bases and the J gene lost 1 base, with 12 bases spanning the gap. The CDR3 DNA reads TGTGCCAGCAGTTCCCTAGAGGGGGGCACAGATACGCAGTATTTT. It is translated as CASSSLEGGTDTQYF.

This clone was observed once. The sample carries other DNA sequences with the same CDR3. The chain is built from TRBV2 and TRBJ1-2; D is unclear. The CDR3 is made up of 13 amino acids. Germline values: CDR1 SNHLY, CDR2 FYNNEI. V lost 9 bases, J lost 6 bases, and 17 bases lay in between. The CDR3 region is CASNQYDSNGYTF. The CDR3 coding sequence is TGTGCCAGTAATCAGTACGACTCTAATGGCTACACCTTC.

V gene TRBV7-9 combines with J gene TRBJ2-1, with D perhaps matching TRBD1 (6 bases). The V end was cut by 2 bases, the J end by 0 bases, with 8 bases between. The CDR3 runs to 15 residues. CDR1 is SEHNR and CDR2 is FQNEAQ in the germline V gene (reference sequence). DNA of the CDR3: TGTGCCAGCAGCTTATCGGACAGCTCCTACAATGAGCAGTTCTTC. Translating gives CASSLSDSSYNEQFF. Combining the CDR3 with reference TRBV7-9 and TRBJ2-1 gives the whole variable domain DTGVSQNPRHKITKRGQNVTFRCDPISEHNRLYWYRQTLGQGPEFLTYFQNEAQLEKSRLLSDRFSAERPKGSFSTLEIQRTEQGDSAMYLCASSLSDSSYNEQFFGPGTRLTVL.

The chain carries TRBV10-1 and TRBJ1-6; TRBD1 agrees at 10 bases. Trimming removed 6 bases from V and 11 bases from J; junction bases left unmatched: 1. Germline loops: CDR1 WNHNN, CDR2 SYGVQD (reference sequence). The CDR3 totals 12 residues. The CDR3 region is CASRGQGTPLHF. CDR3 DNA sequence: TGCGCCAGCAGGGGACAGGGGACACCCCTCCACTTT.

The chain carries TRBV7-2 and TRBJ1-6, with 10 bases aligning to TRBD1. Looked up from germline, CDR1 is SGHTA and CDR2 is FQGNSA. CDR3 size: 18 residues. Germline trimming cut 5 bases from V and 0 bases from J; bases unmatched to any gene: 7. CDR3 protein: CASSGTGVGSSYNSPLHF. CDR3 coding DNA: TGTGCCAGCAGCGGGACAGGGGTGGGAAGCTCCTATAATTCACCCCTCCACTTT.

The genes are TRBV7-8 and TRBJ1-4, with D possibly TRBD1 on 5 matching bases. The germline CDR1 and CDR2 sequences are SGHVS and FQNEAQ. CDR3 length: 13 amino acids. V shed 4 bases and J shed 5 bases, with 8 bases lying between them. The CDR3 loop reads CASSWGKNEKLFF. For the CDR3, the DNA is TGTGCCAGCAGCTGGGGCAAGAATGAAAAACTGTTTTTT.

V is TRBV6-1 and J is TRBJ2-7; D is undetermined. Trimming left V 2 bases short and J 3 bases short, with 8 bases between. Germline V gene lookup returns CDR1 MNHNS and CDR2 SASEGT. The CDR3 extends over 13 amino acids. CDR3 in DNA: TGTGCCAGCAGTGAACTTCTACTCTACGAGCAGTACTTC. Protein: CASSELLLYEQYF.

In nucleotides, the CDR3 is TGCAGCGAAAGGACAGGGGCAACCTACAATGAGCAGTTCTTC. Encoded protein: CSERTGATYNEQFF. The rearrangement joins TRBV29-1 to TRBJ2-1; TRBD1 matches at 9 bases. V dropped 7 bases and J dropped 2; count of bases not matched to a gene: 6. Germline V gives CDR1 SQVTM, CDR2 ANQGSEA. This CDR3 region has 14 residues.

The chain carries TRBV9 and TRBJ1-6; TRBD1 aligns across 8 bases. Germline V lookup: CDR1 SGDLS, CDR2 YYNGEE. The ends lost 4 bases at V and 8 bases at J; junction bases unmatched: 8. The CDR3 is 15 amino acids. CDR3 region: CASSPLTGGDSPLHF. Written as DNA, the CDR3 is TGTGCCAGCAGCCCACTAACAGGGGGTGATTCACCCCTCCACTTT.

The chain is built from TRBV6-2 or TRBV6-3 and TRBJ2-7, with 8 bases fitting TRBD2. V was pared by 5 bases and J by 3 bases, with 3 bases of the junction left unmatched. The CDR3 spans 13 residues. CDR1 and CDR2 from the germline V gene are MNHEY and SVGEGT. The CDR3: CASSLSGDYEQYF. In DNA, the CDR3 is TGTGCCAGCAGTCTTAGCGGGGACTACGAGCAGTACTTC.

The gene calls are TRBV5-1 and TRBJ1-5, with D possibly matching TRBD1 (5 bases). The germline V gene encodes CDR1 SGHRS and CDR2 YFSETQ. The CDR3 has 15 residues. The V gene lost 4 bases and the J gene lost 3 bases, with 14 bases spanning the gap. The CDR3 DNA reads as TGCGCCAGCAGCATCGACAGTCAAGACAATCAGCCCCAGCATTTT. It yields the protein CASSIDSQDNQPQHF.

The chain recombines TRBV2 with TRBJ1-5; D might be TRBD1 (5 bases). Trimming left V 9 bases short and J 2 bases short, with 14 bases between. CDR1 is SNHLY and CDR2 is FYNNEI in the germline V gene. There are 14 residues in the CDR3. CDR3 bases: TGTGCCAGGGGGGGATCCGCCCGCAATCAGCCCCAGCATTTT. Translation gives CARGGSARNQPQHF.

Worth noting for this clone: The sample contains more than one DNA sequence encoding this CDR3. The chain uses TRBV30 and TRBJ1-5; TRBD1 matches 7 bases. The ends lost 2 bases at V and 4 bases at J; junction bases unmatched: 5. This CDR3 spans 14 amino acids. In germline, CDR1 is GTSNPN, CDR2 SVGIG (reference sequence). CDR3 DNA sequence: TGTGCCTGGAGTCTGGGACAGCCTAATCAGCCCCAGCATTTT. Translation: CAWSLGQPNQPQHF.

This clone came up a few times. V is TRBV27 and J is TRBJ2-7; 12 bases line up with TRBD2. V dropped 6 bases and J dropped 1; count of bases not matched to a gene: 10. The CDR3 sequence is 17 residues long. Germline CDR1 MNHEY, CDR2 SMNVEV (reference sequence). The CDR3 DNA is TGTGCCAGCAGGCCTGGGACTAGCGGGTCGTTTTCCTACGAGCAGTACTTC. This sequence encodes CASRPGTSGSFSYEQYF.

As to this clone: The sample carries other DNA sequences with the same CDR3. CDR3 in DNA: TGTGCCAGCTCACCATCGTCAACTAATGAAAAACTGTTTTTT. It codes for CASSPSSTNEKLFF. This chain joins TRBV18 and TRBJ1-4; no firm D call. From germline, CDR1 is KGHSH and CDR2 LQKENI. The CDR3 sequence is 14 residues long. V was clipped by 2 bases and J by 0 bases, with 4 bases between them.

The chain employs TRBV4-1 and TRBJ1-1; D perhaps matches TRBD1 (5 bases). Trimming removed 5 bases at V and 1 base at J, with 11 bases between. The germline CDR1 and CDR2 sequences are MGHRA and YSYEKL. The CDR3 contains 14 residues. The CDR3 reads CASSIRTGNTEAFF. The CDR3 coding sequence is TGCGCCAGCAGCATACGAACAGGGAACACTGAAGCTTTCTTT.

This chain connects TRBV7-9 to TRBJ1-1; D perhaps matches TRBD1 (5 bases). This CDR3 spans 13 amino acids. Trimming removed 4 bases from V and 4 bases from J, with 10 bases in between. Germline V gives CDR1 SEHNR, CDR2 FQNEAQ (reference sequence). This chain's CDR3 is CASSYTGGTEAFF. CDR3 coding DNA: TGTGCCAGCAGCTATACGGGGGGCACTGAAGCTTTCTTT. Based on the CDR3 plus reference TRBV7-9 and TRBJ1-1, the full variable domain is DTGVSQNPRHKITKRGQNVTFRCDPISEHNRLYWYRQTLGQGPEFLTYFQNEAQLEKSRLLSDRFSAERPKGSFSTLEIQRTEQGDSAMYLCASSYTGGTEAFFGQGTRLTVV.

This clone was detected only once. The V and J genes are TRBV29-1 and TRBJ1-2, with D maybe TRBD1 (5 bases). V was trimmed by 4 bases and J by 3 bases, leaving 12 bases between them. The germline CDR1 and CDR2 sequences are SQVTM and ANQGSEA. The CDR3 spans 13 residues. The CDR3 DNA is TGCAGCGTTGGATTGACCAGGGACTATGGCTACACCTTC. Protein product: CSVGLTRDYGYTF.

V and J are TRBV24-1 and TRBJ2-2; D possibly corresponds to TRBD1 (6 bases). Per germline, CDR1 KGHDR and CDR2 SFDVKD. The CDR3 runs 14 residues. The V and J ends lost 9 bases and 4 bases respectively, with 14 bases between them. The CDR3 coding sequence is TGTGCCACCGAGGACAGAACGAGCACCGGGGAGCTGTTTTTT. As protein: CATEDRTSTGELFF.

The chain combines TRBV19 with TRBJ1-1, with D tentatively TRBD1 (6 bases). Germline V gene data show CDR1 as LNHDA and CDR2 as SQIVND (reference sequence). CDR3 length: 15 residues. Trimming took 3 bases from V and 6 from J, leaving 17 bases between them. CDR3 sequence (DNA): TGTGCCAGTAGTATGGCGGGGGCATCGACCGCTGAAGCTTTCTTT. This codes for CASSMAGASTAEAFF.

This clone has only one observation. The chain carries TRBV29-1 and TRBJ2-3, with 12 bases aligning to TRBD2. This CDR3 contains 19 residues. The V gene's germline CDR1 is SQVTM and CDR2 ANQGSEA. The V segment lost 0 bases and the J segment 2 bases; nucleotides outside the gene matches: 12. The CDR3 reads CSVEEKWLAGGRDTDTQYF. The CDR3 DNA sequence: TGCAGCGTTGAAGAAAAGTGGCTAGCGGGAGGGCGAGACACAGATACGCAGTATTTT.

In this sample, this clone turned up a few times. The rearrangement uses TRBV14 and TRBJ2-3, with no clear D. The CDR3 extends over 12 amino acids. The germline gives CDR1 SGHDN, CDR2 FVKESK. V dropped 4 bases and J dropped 8 bases, with 10 bases sitting between them. The CDR3 nucleotides read TGTGCCAGCAGCCCCACCAGGTCTACGCAGTATTTT. It is translated as CASSPTRSTQYF.

The chain carries TRBV19 and TRBJ1-1; 8 bases match TRBD1. Germline CDR1 is LNHDA and CDR2 is SQIVND (reference sequence). The V segment lost 6 bases and the J segment 0 bases; nucleotides outside the gene matches: 6. The CDR3 covers 15 residues. This CDR3 is CASSFRDRMNTEAFF. For the CDR3, the DNA is TGTGCCAGTAGCTTCCGGGACAGGATGAACACTGAAGCTTTCTTT.

The rearrangement links TRBV30 to TRBJ1-2, with TRBD1 matching over 9 bases. In germline, CDR1 is GTSNPN, CDR2 SVGIG (reference sequence). The CDR3 covers 13 residues. V dropped 0 bases and J dropped 8; count of bases not matched to a gene: 4. CDR3 DNA sequence: TGTGCCTGGAGTGTACAGGGGGCGCCCGGCTACACCTTC. It translates to CAWSVQGAPGYTF. Full variable domain (remainder filled in from reference TRBV30 and TRBJ1-2): SQTIHQWPATLVQPVGSPLSLECTVEGTSNPNLYWYRQAAGRGLQLLFYSVGIGQISSEVPQNLSASRPQDRQFILSSKKLLLSDSGFYLCAWSVQGAPGYTFGSGTRLTVV.

CDR3 DNA: TGTGCCAGCACTTCCCCGCGACAGGGGTCAAATGAGCAGTTCTTC. Encoded protein: CASTSPRQGSNEQFF. The chain uses TRBV7-2 and TRBJ2-1; 8 nucleotides match TRBD1. V dropped 7 bases and J dropped 7; count of bases not matched to a gene: 12. The CDR3 is 15 amino acids. Germline V gives CDR1 SGHTA, CDR2 FQGNSA.

V is TRBV7-6 and J is TRBJ2-3; 14 nucleotides agree with TRBD2. Trimming at V came to 2 bases and at J to 5 bases, leaving 6 bases not matched to a gene. Per the germline V gene, CDR1 is SGHVS and CDR2 is FNYEAQ. The CDR3 has 17 residues. In nucleotides, the CDR3 is TGTGCCAGCAGCTTAAGCCAGGGACTAGCGGGAGTAGATACGCAGTATTTT. As protein: CASSLSQGLAGVDTQYF.

With respect to this clone: The same CDR3 can be traced to other DNA sequences in this sample. The V call is TRBV3-1 (or the pseudogene TRBV3-2), the J call TRBJ1-1; 7 bases are a match to TRBD1. This CDR3 is 17 amino acids long. After removal of 3 bases from V and 0 bases from J, the junction contained 10 bases not matched to a gene. Germline V gene lookup returns CDR1 LGHDT and CDR2 YNNKEL (reference sequence). In nucleotides, the CDR3 is TGTGCCAGCAGCCACCTACAGGGGAAGGGCATGAACACTGAAGCTTTCTTT. Translated, it gives CASSHLQGKGMNTEAFF.

For the CDR3, the DNA is TGTGCCACCAGTGATTCTCGGCGGGGGCAGGTCTATGGCTACACCTTC. Translation gives CATSDSRRGQVYGYTF. The gene calls are TRBV24-1 and TRBJ1-2, with a possible D match to TRBD1 (6 bases). Trimming removed 2 bases at V and 4 bases at J, with 16 bases between. Germline V CDR1 and CDR2: KGHDR, SFDVKD. The CDR3 is 16 residues long.